This paragraph reports one TCR beta chain. As yet, its antigen is unknown. The data stem from a study of CD8 T cells in Susac syndrome. Study-wide context: Patients with Susac syndrome, at blood draw, were therapy-naive, on corticosteroids, or on intravenous immunoglobulin alone. Study-wide results and caveats: The CD4+ T cell repertoires in Susac syndrome were not clonally expanded.

Germline loops: CDR1 DFQATT, CDR2 SNEGSKA (reference sequence). The CDR3 extends over 17 amino acids. V was pared by 3 bases and J by 0 bases, with 15 bases between. It was with random hexamers that roughly 0.45 to 1 ug RNA was reverse transcribed. The method of amplification for TCR beta CDR3 was immunoSEQ multiplex PCR, covering 54 Vbeta and 13 Jbeta. TCRdb passed the immunoSEQ multiplex PCR reads through MiXCR, listing each CDR3 protein once. The sample includes more than 200,000 distinct CDR3 sequences, about 95% of them seen just once. The TCR sequence derives from a human donor with Susac syndrome. Sequencing was carried out using CD4+ T cells from PBMCs. The genes are TRBV20-1 and TRBJ2-6; D uncertain. The CDR3 sequence is CSASSDTHFSGANVLTF. The CDR3, as DNA: TGCAGTGCTAGTAGTGACACCCACTTCTCTGGGGCCAACGTCCTGACTTTC.